A single sample gave rise to the 27 T cell receptor beta chains below, sequenced in a study of T cells in women clearing cervical HPV infection. This table comes from immunoSEQ multiplex PCR, and its TCRdb copy is limited to in-frame clones, with some not included. The sample's table shows some 20,000 clones. The sample taken for sequencing was blood buffy coat. These receptors were taken from a woman aged 18 to 69 with a cervical HPV16 infection that either progressed to CIN3+ or cleared (not recorded which).

Concerning this clone: The observed sequence ends 3 residues before the CDR3 terminus, with the missing tail filled in from the germline J gene. V usage is TRBV2 and J usage is TRBJ2-2, with 8 bases fitting TRBD2. Germline-derived CDR1 and CDR2 are SNHLY and FYNNEI. CDR3 length: 14 residues. The CDR3 DNA, read in part, is TGTGCCAGCAGTGGGCGGGGGGATAATTCACCG. Translating it yields CASSGRGDNSP. The CDR3 in its entirety is CASSGRGDNSPLFF.

In regard to this clone: The read ends 3 residues before the CDR3 terminus; that terminus is restored from the germline J gene. The chain combines TRBV2 with TRBJ1-2; no definite D call. This CDR3 has 15 amino acids. Germline V gene data show CDR1 as SNHLY and CDR2 as FYNNEI. The DNA read from the CDR3 is TGTGCCAGCAGTGTAGTTGGCCAGGAGATCGGCGGC. The encoded protein is CASSVVGQEIGG. In full, the CDR3 is CASSVVGQEIGGYTF.

As concerns this clone: An end of the junction does not agree with germline; a read error may underlie this. The CDR3 end falls 3 residues outside the read, so it is completed with the germline J gene. The identical CDR3 is also encoded by other nucleotide sequences in the sample. This chain links TRBV30 with TRBJ1-3; possible D gene TRBD1, 5 bases. The germline CDR1 and CDR2 sequences are GTSNPN and SVGIG (reference sequence). The CDR3 is 15 amino acids. CDR3: CAWTEPGSSGNTIYF. CDR3 DNA, as far as it was read: TGTGCCTGGACTGAGCCAGGGAGCTCTGGAAACACA. Full variable domain (outside the CDR3, taken from reference TRBV30 and TRBJ1-3): SQTIHQWPATLVQPVGSPLSLECTVEGTSNPNLYWYRQAAGRGLQLLFYSVGIGQISSEVPQNLSASRPQDRQFILSSKKLLLSDSGFYLCAWTEPGSSGNTIYFGEGSWLTVV.

CDR3 bases read: TGTGCCAGCAGCTTAGCAGGGACACCCGGGCATACG. It specifies CASSLAGTPGHT. The whole CDR3 reads CASSLAGTPGHTQYF. The chain carries TRBV7-2 and TRBJ2-3; D might be TRBD1 (6 bases). The read gets to within 3 residues of the CDR3 end, and the germline J gene fills in the rest. V lost 0 bases and J 7 bases, leaving 14 bases between the germline ends. CDR3 length: 15 amino acids. Germline V gene data show CDR1 as SGHTA and CDR2 as FQGNSA.

As concerns this clone: The read terminates 3 residues before the CDR3 end, so the remaining end is supplied by the germline J gene. J is TRBJ2-5 and V is TRBV29-1; 9 nucleotides agree with TRBD2. Trimming removed 0 bases from V and 5 bases from J; junction bases left unmatched: 16. This CDR3 is built from 18 residues. The germline V gene has CDR1 SQVTM and CDR2 ANQGSEA. The sequenced part of the CDR3 DNA is TGCAGCGTTGAAGACTCCCGAGACGAGCGGGGGGCAGGGGAGACC. This gives the protein CSVEDSRDERGAGET. The whole CDR3 protein is CSVEDSRDERGAGETQYF.

Incomplete CDR3 DNA: TGCGCCAGCAGCCAAGGGACTTACTCTGGAAACACC. Translation: CASSQGTYSGNT. The full CDR3 is CASSQGTYSGNTIYF. The chain is built from TRBV4-1 and TRBJ1-3; D is undetermined. The read terminates 3 residues ahead of where the CDR3 ends, so the germline J gene completes it. This CDR3 has 15 residues. Germline V CDR1 and CDR2: MGHRA, YSYEKL. Deletions cut 1 base from V and 0 bases from J, with 7 bases between.

As regards this clone: The read falls 3 residues short of the CDR3 end, and the missing part is taken from the germline J gene. The genes are TRBV5-5 and TRBJ1-5; maybe TRBD1 (6 bases). The CDR3 length is 15 residues. The germline V gene has CDR1 SGHKS and CDR2 YYEKEE (reference sequence). Deletions cut 4 bases from V and 6 bases from J, with 17 bases between. CDR3 region: CASSKGGGAAQPQHF. CDR3 DNA (partial): TGTGCCAGCAGCAAAGGAGGGGGGGCGGCTCAGCCC. Full variable domain (remainder filled in from reference TRBV5-5 and TRBJ1-5): DAGVTQSPTHLIKTRGQQVTLRCSPISGHKSVSWYQQVLGQGPQFIFQYYEKEERGRGNFPDRFSARQFPNYSSELNVNALLLGDSALYLCASSKGGGAAQPQHFGDGTRLSIL.

With respect to this clone: The read ends 3 residues early relative to the CDR3; the germline J gene fills the gap. The chain couples TRBV29-1 to TRBJ2-3; D is unresolved. CDR1 is SQVTM, CDR2 ANQGSEA, per germline. The CDR3 sequence is 13 residues long. The CDR3 spells CSVEWSGEETQYF. The CDR3 bases that were read are TGCAGCGTTGAATGGTCAGGAGAAGAGACG.

Regarding this clone: The CDR3 end falls 3 residues outside the read, so it is completed with the germline J gene. The V call is TRBV6-2 or TRBV6-3, the J call TRBJ2-3; D may be TRBD1 (5 bases). CDR3 length: 14 amino acids. Germline CDR1 MNHEY, CDR2 SVGEGT. Incomplete CDR3 DNA: TGTGCCAGCAGTTTAGGGGTTAGCAATCAGCCG. Residues: CASSLGVSNQP. The full CDR3 protein reads CASSLGVSNQPQYF.

To note about this clone: The read halts 3 residues ahead of the CDR3 end, with the missing end drawn from the germline J gene. Other DNA sequences in this sample translate to the same CDR3. The V gene is TRBV30, the J gene TRBJ1-3; D possibly corresponds to TRBD1 (5 bases). In germline, CDR1 is GTSNPN, CDR2 SVGIG (reference sequence). CDR3 size: 13 residues. V lost 5 bases to trimming and J lost 0 bases, with 8 bases between them. The CDR3 reads CAWQTVSGNTIYF. The CDR3 DNA, read in part, is TGTGCCTGGCAGACAGTCTCTGGAAACACC.

Regarding this clone: The read comes to an end 3 residues before the CDR3 does, leaving the germline J gene to fill in the end. The rearrangement links TRBV14 to TRBJ1-1, with D uncertain. With 0 bases removed from V and 1 base from J, the gap between germline ends came to 3 bases. The CDR3 is 13 residues long. Germline CDR1 SGHDN, CDR2 FVKESK. Incomplete CDR3 DNA: TGTGCCAGCAGCCAAGACTGGAACACTGAA. It translates to CASSQDWNTE. Given in full, the CDR3 is CASSQDWNTEAFF. The variable domain in full, with the rest retrieved from reference TRBV14 and TRBJ1-1, is EAGVTQFPSHSVIEKGQTVTLRCDPISGHDNLYWYRRVMGKEIKFLLHFVKESKQDESGMPNNRFLAERTGGTYSTLKVQPAELEDSGVYFCASSQDWNTEAFFGQGTRLTVV.

Concerning this clone itself: The observed sequence ends 3 residues before the CDR3 terminus, with the missing tail filled in from the germline J gene. The chain uses TRBV7-2 and TRBJ2-4; 10 bases are shared with TRBD1. Germline CDR1 and CDR2: SGHTA and FQGNSA. There are 15 residues in the CDR3. CDR3 DNA (partial): TGTGCCAGCAGCCCTTGGACAGGGGGTGAATATGGT. Its protein is CASSPWTGGEYG. The entire CDR3 protein reads CASSPWTGGEYGQYF.

Considering frequency, this clone is medium-sized. From the germline J gene comes the end of the CDR3, since the read stops 3 residues before it. The genes are TRBV18 and TRBJ2-7, with no clear D. Trimming left V 8 bases short and J 0 bases short, with 14 bases between. The CDR3 totals 14 residues. Germline V lookup: CDR1 KGHSH, CDR2 LQKENI. The covered CDR3 bases are TGTGCCAGCCCAATCCCCAGGCGCTCCTACGAG. Protein sequence: CASPIPRRSYE. The full CDR3 reads CASPIPRRSYEQYF.

Comments on this clone: From the germline J gene comes the end of the CDR3, since the read stops 3 residues before it. The genes are TRBV20-1 and TRBJ2-2, with a possible D match to TRBD2 (7 bases). The CDR3 is made up of 16 amino acids. V lost 4 bases and J lost 4, with 19 bases in between. Germline V gene data show CDR1 as DFQATT and CDR2 as SNEGSKA (reference sequence). The CDR3 spells CSATPWGGAGTGELFF. CDR3 bases read: TGCAGTGCTACCCCCTGGGGGGGGGCAGGCACCGGGGAG.

On this clone itself: The read is 3 residues too short to cover the CDR3 end, so that end is filled in from the germline J gene. The chain has TRBV20-1 and TRBJ2-3; TRBD1 is a possible D gene (6 bases). The CDR3 consists of 14 residues. The germline gives CDR1 DFQATT, CDR2 SNEGSKA (reference sequence). CDR3 sequence: CSARDPPRQETQYF. The part of the CDR3 DNA that was read is TGCAGTGCTAGAGATCCCCCCCGACAGGAGACG.

Concerning this clone itself: The read is 3 residues too short to cover the CDR3 end, so that end is filled in from the germline J gene. This rearrangement joins TRBV18 to TRBJ2-5; a weak D match, TRBD1 (6 bases). CDR1 KGHSH and CDR2 LQKENI come from the germline V gene. This CDR3 spans 15 amino acids. The CDR3 sequence is CASSPPRQRTDTQYF. Incomplete CDR3 DNA: TGTGCCAGCTCACCCCCCCGACAGAGGACAGATACC.

As regards this clone: The read comes to an end 3 residues before the CDR3 does, leaving the germline J gene to fill in the end. The rearrangement uses TRBV2 and TRBJ2-2; TRBD2 is a possible D gene (6 bases). This CDR3 has 15 residues. Germline CDR1 SNHLY, CDR2 FYNNEI. The CDR3 loop is CASSETRQSNEKLFF. The sequenced CDR3 bases are TGTGCCAGCAGTGAGACTAGGCAGAGTAATGAAAAG. Filled out from reference TRBV2 and TRBJ2-2, the complete variable domain reads EPEVTQTPSHQVTQMGQEVILRCVPISNHLYFYWYRQILGQKVEFLVSFYNNEISEKSEIFDDQFSVERPDGSNFTLKIRSTKLEDSAMYFCASSETRQSNEKLFFGEGSRLTVL.

This clone counts as medium-sized by frequency. The DNA ends 3 residues before the CDR3 does, and the rest of the CDR3 is filled in from the germline J gene. The V gene is TRBV7-3, the J gene TRBJ2-2; no clear D gene. CDR1 is SGHTA, CDR2 FQGTGA, per germline. The CDR3 has 12 amino acids. Trimming left V 5 bases short and J 6 bases short, with 7 bases between. Partial CDR3 DNA: TGTGCCAGCAGCCACAGTTCCGGGGAG. Amino acid sequence: CASSHSSGE. The CDR3 reads in full as CASSHSSGELFF.

As to this clone: The read halts 3 residues ahead of the CDR3 end, with the missing end drawn from the germline J gene. J is TRBJ1-2 and V is TRBV7-2; D is uncertain. The germline V and J ends were trimmed by 1 base and 4 bases, with 7 bases remaining between them. CDR1 and CDR2 (germline): SGHTA, FQGNSA. The CDR3 is 13 residues long. Incomplete CDR3 DNA: TGTGCCAGCAGCTTAGATCCCGTCTATGGC. This codes for CASSLDPVYG. The full CDR3 reads CASSLDPVYGYTF.

As to this clone: The CDR3 end is not reached by the read, which stops 3 residues before it; the germline J gene fills it in. The rearrangement joins TRBV2 to TRBJ2-5, with 8 bases lining up with TRBD2. V shed 3 bases, J shed 5 bases, and the junction held 8 bases outside the gene matches. Germline V gives CDR1 SNHLY, CDR2 FYNNEI. The CDR3 has 15 amino acids. The covered CDR3 bases are TGTGCCAGCAGTGACGGGGGGGCGAGTTCGGAGACC. It codes for CASSDGGASSET. The whole CDR3 protein is CASSDGGASSETQYF.

Turning to this clone: The read gets to within 3 residues of the CDR3 end, and the germline J gene fills in the rest. J is TRBJ2-1 and V is TRBV2; 10 nucleotides line up with TRBD1. The V gene's germline CDR1 is SNHLY and CDR2 FYNNEI. With 6 bases clipped from V and 4 bases from J, the junction kept 9 bases outside the gene matches. The CDR3 length is 16 residues. CDR3 sequence: CASSVWTGGGYNEQFF. CDR3 DNA (partial): TGTGCCAGCAGCGTCTGGACAGGGGGAGGGTACAATGAG.

As regards this clone: Read data end 3 residues before the CDR3 end; the end is taken from the germline J gene. This rearrangement joins TRBV2 to TRBJ2-2; TRBD1 agrees at 8 bases. Germline values: CDR1 SNHLY, CDR2 FYNNEI. The CDR3 has 15 amino acids. J gave up 7 bases and V 3 bases, and 7 bases lay outside the gene matches. The sequenced part of the CDR3 DNA is TGTGCCAGCAGTGACTTACCAGGGGGCATCGGGGAG. Translated: CASSDLPGGIGE. The whole CDR3 region reads CASSDLPGGIGELFF.

Details on this clone: The read comes to an end 3 residues before the CDR3 does, leaving the germline J gene to fill in the end. The chain carries TRBV10-3 and TRBJ2-7; TRBD2 might be the D (6 bases). Per germline, CDR1 ENHRY and CDR2 SYGVKD. The ends were cut back, 2 bases at V and 2 bases at J, with 19 bases in the middle. The CDR3 length is 17 residues. The CDR3 DNA, read in part, is TGTGCCATCAGTGAGAGAGGGACGGGGGTAGACGCCTACGAG. It is translated as CAISERGTGVDAYE. The complete CDR3 sequence is CAISERGTGVDAYEQYF.

About this clone: The CDR3 extends 3 residues past the end of the read, so its final part is completed from the germline J gene. The chain employs TRBV6-2 or TRBV6-3 and TRBJ2-2; D uncertain. Germline V gives CDR1 MNHEY, CDR2 SVGEGT. This CDR3 has 12 amino acids. Trimming took off 4 bases at V and 4 bases at J, with 4 bases between the two ends. The sequenced CDR3 bases are TGTGCCAGCAGTTTCCTCACCGGGGAG. This sequence encodes CASSFLTGE. The full-length CDR3 reads as CASSFLTGELFF.

As to this clone: The read falls 3 residues short of the CDR3 end, and the missing part is taken from the germline J gene. The rearrangement links TRBV7-8 to TRBJ1-5; D unclear. CDR3 length equals 13 residues. Looked up from germline, CDR1 is SGHVS and CDR2 is FQNEAQ. V gave up 5 bases and J gave up 6 bases, with 11 bases separating them. The CDR3 sequence is CASSLGLAQPQHF. The sequenced part of the CDR3 DNA is TGTGCCAGCAGCCTTGGCCTGGCTCAGCCC.

The CDR3: CASSLGGARQPQYF. Incomplete CDR3 DNA: TGCGCCAGCAGCTTGGGTGGGGCTCGGCAGCCG. The chain is built from TRBV5-1 and TRBJ2-3; TRBD1 is a possible D gene (5 bases). The read terminates 3 residues before the CDR3 end, so the remaining end is supplied by the germline J gene. The CDR3 is made up of 14 amino acids. CDR1 is SGHRS and CDR2 is YFSETQ in the germline V gene. Variable domain in full (rest from reference TRBV5-1 and TRBJ2-3): KAGVTQTPRYLIKTRGQQVTLSCSPISGHRSVSWYQQTPGQGLQFLFEYFSETQRNKGNFPGRFSGRQFSNSRSEMNVSTLELGDSALYLCASSLGGARQPQYFGPGTRLTVL.

As concerns this clone: The CDR3 goes on 3 residues after the read ends, and that part is filled in from the germline J gene. J is TRBJ1-6 and V is TRBV5-3, with 8 nucleotides matching TRBD1. TRBV5-3 is assigned to the ORF class and has an uncertain function. V trimming: 2 bases; J trimming: 7 bases; junction bases outside the gene matches: 8. This CDR3 spans 16 amino acids. Here the CDR3 reads CARSFPRQGLNSPLHF. CDR3 bases read: TGTGCCAGAAGCTTCCCTCGACAGGGGCTGAATTCACCC.